Listed below are T cell receptor beta chains from one sample, sequenced in a study of T-cell reconstitution after alpha-beta-depleted transplantation in children. TCRdb re-called the PCR reads through MiXCR, storing one row per CDR3 protein. Counted here are fewer than 200,000 distinct CDR3 sequences, about 6.8% occurring once; the ten biggest clones make up roughly 3%. The material sequenced was PBMCs from the stem cell graft donor, taken from the stem cell graft. Receptor source: a human donor who donated a stem cell graft to a child with Wiskott-Aldrich syndrome. The CDR3 runs from the conserved cysteine through the conserved F or W. D genes are given only for firm matches. Only some rows state a clone size, as once, few, many or a class for expanded clones.

TRBJ1-2	many	13	TRBV5-6	TRBD1	CASSLRQGHGYTF	TGTGCCAGCAGCTTGAGACAGGGACATGGCTACACCTTC
TRBJ2-3	many	17	TRBV5-6	TRBD2	CASSPLAGGPTTDTQYF	TGTGCCAGCAGCCCACTAGCGGGAGGGCCTACGACCGATACGCAGTATTTT
TRBJ1-1	many	16	TRBV12-3/TRBV12-4	NA	CASSLGAGRVYTEAFF	TGTGCCAGCAGTTTGGGGGCAGGGAGGGTTTACACTGAAGCTTTCTTT
TRBJ1-6	many	16	TRBV6-1	NA	CASRTTVSSYNSPLHF	TGTGCCAGCCGGACGACAGTTAGCTCCTATAATTCACCCCTCCACTTT
TRBJ1-6	NA	14	TRBV5-1	NA	CASSRGSNNSPLHF	TGCGCCAGCAGCAGGGGTTCAAATAATTCACCCCTCCACTTT
TRBJ2-2	many	14	TRBV6-2/TRBV6-3	NA	CAGRGTRNTGELFF	TGTGCCGGCAGGGGCACCCGAAACACCGGGGAGCTGTTTTTT
TRBJ1-2	few	13	TRBV7-9	NA	CASSSEKNYGYTF	TGTGCCAGCAGCTCGGAAAAAAACTATGGCTACACCTTC
TRBJ2-7	many	12	TRBV5-5	NA	CASSPVPYEQYF	TGTGCCAGCAGCCCTGTCCCCTACGAGCAGTACTTC
TRBJ2-3	many	16	TRBV6-1	NA	CASSQWTVSSTDTQYF	TGTGCCAGCAGTCAATGGACTGTATCAAGCACAGATACGCAGTATTTT
TRBJ2-1	many	18	TRBV4-3	TRBD2	CASSQELAGGGPYNEQFF	TGCGCCAGCAGCCAAGAACTAGCGGGAGGCGGTCCCTACAATGAGCAGTTCTTC
TRBJ1-5	many	15	TRBV30	NA	CAWSVRGRRNQPQHF	TGTGCCTGGAGTGTAAGAGGGAGAAGAAATCAGCCCCAGCATTTT
TRBJ2-5	many	13	TRBV11-2	NA	CASNTRVGETQYF	TGTGCCAGCAACACCAGGGTCGGGGAGACCCAGTACTTC
TRBJ1-6	many	15	TRBV12-3/TRBV12-4	NA	CASRSSRPYNSPLHF	TGTGCCAGCAGAAGCTCCCGGCCCTATAATTCACCCCTCCACTTT
TRBJ1-1	NA	15	TRBV20-1	TRBD1	CSASPGQGRNTEAFF	TGCAGTGCTAGTCCGGGACAGGGTAGGAACACTGAAGCTTTCTTT
TRBJ2-1	many	14	TRBV2	TRBD1	CASSPRTGFHEQFF	TGTGCCAGCAGTCCTAGGACAGGGTTCCATGAGCAGTTCTTC
TRBJ2-3	NA	16	TRBV19	NA	CASTSRALVGWDTQYF	TGTGCCAGTACCTCCCGGGCCCTCGTGGGTTGGGATACGCAGTATTTT
TRBJ2-3	many	17	TRBV15	NA	CATSRAPGLAGTDTQYF	TGTGCCACCAGCAGAGCACCTGGGCTAGCCGGCACAGATACGCAGTATTTT
TRBJ1-4	many	15	TRBV28	NA	CASSLIRDTGEKLFF	TGTGCCAGCAGTCTCATAAGGGATACGGGGGAAAAACTGTTTTTT
TRBJ1-6	many	17	TRBV5-1	NA	CASSKSQGGLNNSPLHF	TGCGCCAGCAGCAAAAGCCAGGGAGGTTTGAATAATTCACCCCTCCACTTT
TRBJ2-4	NA	15	TRBV27	TRBD1	CASSPRQGGKNIQYF	TGTGCCAGCAGTCCGCGACAGGGCGGCAAAAACATTCAGTACTTC
TRBJ1-1	many	15	TRBV18	TRBD1	CASSPTTGVNTEAFF	TGTGCCAGCTCACCAACGACAGGGGTAAACACTGAAGCTTTCTTT
TRBJ2-7	many	15	TRBV20-1	TRBD1	CSGKINGDRPYEQYF	TGCAGTGGCAAAATAAATGGGGACAGACCCTACGAGCAGTACTTC
TRBJ1-1	many	16	TRBV6-1	NA	CASYTPGANMNTEAFF	TGTGCCAGCTACACCCCGGGAGCTAACATGAACACTGAAGCTTTCTTT
TRBJ2-1	many	18	TRBV4-3	NA	CASSHHLTGTGSYNEQFF	TGCGCCAGCAGCCACCACCTTACGGGAACAGGGTCCTACAATGAGCAGTTCTTC
TRBJ1-1	few	15	TRBV4-3	NA	CASSRAGEAYTEAFF	TGCGCCAGCAGCCGTGCGGGGGAGGCCTACACTGAAGCTTTCTTT
TRBJ2-5	many	15	TRBV7-9	NA	CASSSGLVGWETQYF	TGTGCCAGCAGCTCAGGTCTCGTGGGGTGGGAGACCCAGTACTTC
TRBJ2-5	many	13	TRBV6-5	TRBD1	CASSSQGEETQYF	TGTGCCAGCAGTTCACAGGGGGAGGAGACCCAGTACTTC
TRBJ2-1	many	14	TRBV20-1	TRBD2	CSARGLAAYNEQFF	TGCAGTGCTAGGGGCCTAGCGGCCTACAATGAGCAGTTCTTC
TRBJ2-3	few	16	TRBV7-2	NA	CASSPHLGPSTDTQYF	TGTGCCAGCAGCCCTCACTTAGGACCCAGCACAGATACGCAGTATTTT
TRBJ1-2	many	13	TRBV6-4	TRBD1	CASVRDRGDGYTF	TGTGCCAGCGTCCGGGACAGGGGGGATGGCTACACCTTC
TRBJ2-7	NA	13	TRBV28	NA	CASSLFQTYEQYF	TGTGCCAGCAGTTTATTCCAGACCTACGAGCAGTACTTC
TRBJ1-1	many	8	TRBV7-9	NA	CASSEAFF	TGTGCCAGCAGCGAGGCTTTCTTT
TRBJ2-7	many	17	TRBV7-9	TRBD1	CASSQTTGVASPYEQYF	TGTGCCAGCAGCCAGACAACAGGGGTTGCCTCCCCCTACGAGCAGTACTTC